Following are 24 T cell receptor beta chains from one sample sequenced in a study of cytomegalovirus exposure and HLA in healthy donors. PCR used 60 Vbeta primers and 13 Jbeta primers. Only in-frame clones appear in the TCRdb table, and some are missing; sequencing was by immunoSEQ multiplex PCR. This table has 95,000 to 150,000 clones, approximately 80% appearing once. Input material: PBMCs. The source of these receptors is a man aged 25-45 years in good health and CMV-seronegative.

This chain uses TRBV6-1 with TRBJ1-3; D might be TRBD1 (5 bases). V shed 7 bases and J shed 2 bases, with 9 bases lying between them. The germline V gene encodes CDR1 MNHNS and CDR2 SASEGT. CDR3 size: 13 residues. The CDR3: CASKRGAGNTIYF. The DNA of the CDR3 is TGTGCCAGCAAACGGGGGGCTGGAAACACCATATATTTT.

The chain combines TRBV7-2 with TRBJ2-7; D call uncertain. Germline V gene data show CDR1 as SGHTA and CDR2 as FQGNSA. V lost 0 bases, J lost 2 bases, and 11 bases lay in between. The CDR3 runs 15 residues. In DNA, the CDR3 is TGTGCCAGCAGCTTAGCGCTGGCAGTGACCTACGAGCAGTACTTC. Translating gives CASSLALAVTYEQYF.

V is TRBV9 and J is TRBJ2-1; D is unclear. CDR1 and CDR2 (germline): SGDLS, YYNGEE. Trimming stripped 0 bases from V and 3 bases from J, with 13 bases between. This CDR3 comprises 16 residues. DNA for the CDR3: TGTGCCAGCAGCGTAGGACACGTGGAAATCTACAATGAGCAGTTCTTC. Its protein is CASSVGHVEIYNEQFF.

This clone was seen only once. The chain's CDR3 is CASSTTQRETSTDTQYF. As DNA, the CDR3 is TGTGCCAGCAGCACTACGCAGCGGGAAACTAGCACAGATACGCAGTATTTT. V usage is TRBV7-9 and J usage is TRBJ2-3, with 7 bases aligning to TRBD2. This CDR3 region has 17 residues. The V segment lost 5 bases and the J segment 0 bases; nucleotides outside the gene matches: 11. Germline CDR1 SEHNR, CDR2 FQNEAQ (reference sequence).

CDR3 DNA sequence: TGTGCCAGTAGTCAGGACAGAGACACTGAAGCTTTCTTT. Protein: CASSQDRDTEAFF. The V gene is TRBV19, the J gene TRBJ1-1, with D maybe TRBD1 (6 bases). Germline values: CDR1 LNHDA, CDR2 SQIVND (reference sequence). The CDR3 is 13 amino acids. Between the trimmed V and J ends, which lost 5 bases and 3 bases, there was a span of 10 bases.

This chain uses TRBV7-6 with TRBJ1-2; D perhaps matches TRBD1 (5 bases). V lost 1 base to trimming and J lost 6 bases, with 15 bases between them. Per the germline V gene, CDR1 is SGHVS and CDR2 is FNYEAQ. CDR3 length equals 15 residues. The chain's CDR3 is CASSLGPRVLDGYTF. Written as DNA, the CDR3 is TGTGCCAGCAGCTTAGGTCCCAGGGTACTCGATGGCTACACCTTC. Based on the CDR3 plus reference TRBV7-6 and TRBJ1-2, the full variable domain is GAGVSQSPRYKVTKRGQDVALRCDPISGHVSLYWYRQALGQGPEFLTYFNYEAQQDKSGLPNDRFSAERPEGSISTLTIQRTEQRDSAMYRCASSLGPRVLDGYTFGSGTRLTVV.

This clone is classed as medium-sized (0.01 to 0.1%). CDR3 nucleotides: TGTGCCAGCAGCTCCGGGACAGGAGGCTACGAGCAGTACTTC. This gives the protein CASSSGTGGYEQYF. This chain joins TRBV7-6 and TRBJ2-7; 8 nucleotides match TRBD1. The CDR3 spans 14 residues. Germline assignment: CDR1 SGHVS and CDR2 FNYEAQ. The V gene end was trimmed by 4 bases and the J gene end by 3 bases; junction bases not matched to a gene: 5.

The DNA of the CDR3 is TGTGCCAGCAGCCGAGAGGCCGGGGAGCTGTTTTTT. Residues: CASSREAGELFF. The V and J genes are TRBV7-9 and TRBJ2-2; no clear D. This CDR3 contains 12 residues. V dropped 5 bases and J dropped 6 bases, with 7 bases sitting between them. Germline-derived CDR1 and CDR2 are SEHNR and FQNEAQ (reference sequence). The full variable domain, rest sourced from reference TRBV7-9 and TRBJ2-2, is DTGVSQNPRHKITKRGQNVTFRCDPISEHNRLYWYRQTLGQGPEFLTYFQNEAQLEKSRLLSDRFSAERPKGSFSTLEIQRTEQGDSAMYLCASSREAGELFFGEGSRLTVL.

The chain joins TRBV28 to TRBJ1-2, with D possibly TRBD1 on 5 matching bases. Trimming cost V 5 bases and J 4 bases, with 14 bases left between them. Germline V CDR1 and CDR2: MDHEN, SYDVKM. The CDR3 runs to 14 residues. The CDR3 protein is CASSRDMGGYGYTF. CDR3 coding DNA: TGTGCCAGCAGTAGAGACATGGGGGGCTATGGCTACACCTTC.

The gene calls are TRBV28 and TRBJ1-1; D may be TRBD1 (6 bases). Trimming left V 2 bases short and J 0 bases short, with 7 bases between. The CDR3 extends over 14 amino acids. CDR1 is MDHEN and CDR2 is SYDVKM in the germline V gene. CDR3 nucleotides: TGTGCCAGCAGTTTACAGGGGCTGAACACTGAAGCTTTCTTT. Translated: CASSLQGLNTEAFF.

The chain's CDR3 is CASSQGTNEKLFF. The CDR3 nucleotides are TGCGCCAGCAGCCAGGGTACTAATGAAAAACTGTTTTTT. J is TRBJ1-4 and V is TRBV10-1, with D perhaps TRBD1 (5 bases). Germline assignment: CDR1 WNHNN and CDR2 SYGVQD (reference sequence). The CDR3 sequence is 13 residues long. V shed 6 bases and J shed 2 bases, with 7 bases lying between them.

This chain joins TRBV9 and TRBJ2-2, with TRBD1 identical over 9 bases. Germline lookup yields CDR1 SGDLS and CDR2 YYNGEE. V was clipped by 4 bases and J by 6 bases; unmatched bases: 7. CDR3 size: 15 residues. DNA for the CDR3: TGTGCCAGCAGCTTGGAACAGGGGGCGGCCGGGGAGCTGTTTTTT. Its translation is CASSLEQGAAGELFF.

This rearrangement joins TRBV5-1 to TRBJ2-1; D is possibly TRBD1 (6 bases). Trimming pared 1 base from V and 6 bases from J, leaving 14 bases between. CDR3 length: 15 residues. Germline V gives CDR1 SGHRS, CDR2 YFSETQ. CDR3 region: CASSLIPWGPNEQFF. Here the CDR3 DNA reads TGCGCCAGCAGCTTGATCCCCTGGGGGCCCAATGAGCAGTTCTTC.

This clone was observed a few times. CDR3 region: CASSLRDVGGDTQYF. DNA of the CDR3: TGTGCCAGCAGCTTGAGAGACGTGGGGGGTGATACGCAGTATTTT. This chain joins TRBV5-4 and TRBJ2-3, with D tentatively TRBD2 (6 bases). Germline CDR1 and CDR2: SGHNT and YYREEE (reference sequence). The CDR3 extends over 15 amino acids. V was trimmed by 1 base and J by 6 bases, leaving 15 bases between them.

In its sample, this clone was seen once. The J gene is TRBJ1-2, the V gene TRBV28; D unresolved. V lost 2 bases and J lost 2, with 9 bases in between. CDR3 length: 14 residues. Germline CDR1 and CDR2: MDHEN and SYDVKM. The CDR3 bases are TGTGCCAGCAGTTTAGGTCGGGAAAACTATGGCTACACCTTC. It yields the protein CASSLGRENYGYTF.

The chain couples TRBV2 to TRBJ2-5, with D maybe TRBD2 (7 bases). The CDR3 is 13 residues long. Trimming removed 9 bases at V and 3 bases at J, with 14 bases between. Germline assignment: CDR1 SNHLY and CDR2 FYNNEI. CDR3 sequence (DNA): TGTGCCAGTAGGGGGGGACGGAAAGAGACCCAGTACTTC. Its translation is CASRGGRKETQYF. Full variable domain (outside the CDR3, taken from reference TRBV2 and TRBJ2-5): EPEVTQTPSHQVTQMGQEVILRCVPISNHLYFYWYRQILGQKVEFLVSFYNNEISEKSEIFDDQFSVERPDGSNFTLKIRSTKLEDSAMYFCASRGGRKETQYFGPGTRLLVL.

The chain couples TRBV11-2 to TRBJ2-5; D unclear. The tail of the sequence fits TRBJ2-7 better, so the J call may be wrong. Germline CDR1 reads SGHAT; CDR2 reads FQNNGV. This CDR3 contains 11 residues. CDR3 DNA sequence: TGTGCCAGCAGCTCCAGGTACGAGCAGTACTTC. It codes for CASSSRYEQYF.

This clone has more than one count but fewer than ten. The V gene is TRBV5-1, the J gene TRBJ1-5; TRBD1 might be the D (5 bases). The CDR3 sequence is 14 residues long. CDR1 is SGHRS and CDR2 is YFSETQ in the germline V gene. Trimming stripped 1 base from V and 5 bases from J, with 10 bases between. The CDR3 nucleotides read TGCGCCAGCAGCTTGACGGGGGGAGATCAGCCCCAGCATTTT. This codes for CASSLTGGDQPQHF.

The chain joins TRBV28 to TRBJ1-2, with 11 nucleotides matching TRBD1. The length of the CDR3 is 15 residues. Trimming took 5 bases from V and 4 from J; bases not matched to a gene: 6. Germline values: CDR1 MDHEN, CDR2 SYDVKM. As DNA, the CDR3 is TGTGCCAGCAGTCCCGGGACAGGGGGGGGCTATGGCTACACCTTC. Protein sequence: CASSPGTGGGYGYTF.

There are a few counts of this clone. V usage is TRBV27 and J usage is TRBJ2-1; D is undetermined. CDR3 size: 15 residues. V lost 6 bases, J lost 8 bases, and 20 bases lay in between. The V gene's germline CDR1 is MNHEY and CDR2 SMNVEV (reference sequence). The CDR3 nucleotides read TGTGCCAGCAGCCCACAGACGTACATATTCGATGAGCAGTTCTTC. Protein: CASSPQTYIFDEQFF.

The rearrangement uses TRBV7-9 and TRBJ2-7, with 8 bases matching TRBD2. The CDR3 is made up of 15 amino acids. The V gene's germline CDR1 is SEHNR and CDR2 FQNEAQ (reference sequence). Trimming at V came to 5 bases and at J to 2 bases, leaving 8 bases not matched to a gene. The CDR3 spells CASSPRGDTAYEQYF. CDR3 DNA: TGTGCCAGCAGCCCGCGGGGGGACACCGCCTACGAGCAGTACTTC.

This clone was seen only once. The V and J genes are TRBV5-6 and TRBJ1-5, with 7 positions matching TRBD1. V was clipped by 2 bases and J by 2 bases; unmatched bases: 7. The CDR3 has 16 amino acids. Germline V gene data show CDR1 as SGHDT and CDR2 as YYEEEE. CDR3 region: CASSLKTGFRNQPQHF. CDR3 DNA sequence: TGTGCCAGCAGCTTAAAGACAGGGTTTCGCAATCAGCCCCAGCATTTT.

The chain combines TRBV30 with TRBJ1-2; D is undetermined. This CDR3 contains 12 residues. Trimming removed 7 bases at V and 4 bases at J, with 13 bases between. CDR1 is GTSNPN and CDR2 is SVGIG in the germline V gene (reference sequence). In nucleotides, the CDR3 is TGTGCCTATGAGGGCTATTTCTATGGCTACACCTTC. The encoded protein is CAYEGYFYGYTF.

The rearrangement links TRBV5-1 to TRBJ1-1; 9 bases are shared with TRBD1. Germline lookup yields CDR1 SGHRS and CDR2 YFSETQ. The CDR3 sequence is 13 residues long. V trimming: 1 base; J trimming: 8 bases; junction bases outside the gene matches: 3. The CDR3 spells CASSLSGQGEAFF. For the CDR3, the DNA is TGCGCCAGCAGCTTGTCTGGACAGGGGGAAGCTTTCTTT.